Listed below are T cell receptor beta chains from one sample, sequenced in a study of blood T cell repertoires in COVID-19. Profiling relied on immunoSEQ multiplex PCR, and the TCRdb table lists in-frame clones only, not all of them. The sample carries 150,000 to 200,000 clones, 85% recorded once. Sequencing was done on a sample of peripheral blood. These receptors originate from a human donor with acute or convalescent COVID-19. The donor label of this sample is uncertain. Both conserved end residues are part of each CDR3. The D gene is left open where the match is weak. Only some rows state a clone size, as once, few, many or a class for expanded clones.

J gene: TRBJ1-2
clone size: -
D gene: TRBD1
V gene: TRBV18
CDR3 DNA: TGTGCCAGCTCACCAGCATACAGGGGGGAAGATGGCTACACCTTC
CDR3 protein: CASSPAYRGEDGYTF

J gene: TRBJ1-6
clone size: -
D gene: -
V gene: TRBV6-5
CDR3 DNA: TGTGCCAGCACCCTGGAGGGAGGGTTTAATTCACCCCTCCACTTT
CDR3 protein: CASTLEGGFNSPLHF

J gene: TRBJ2-5
clone size: -
D gene: -
V gene: TRBV7-2
CDR3 DNA: TGTGCCAGCAGCTTAATGGGACTCCAAGAGACCCAGTACTTC
CDR3 protein: CASSLMGLQETQYF

J gene: TRBJ1-2
clone size: -
D gene: TRBD1
V gene: TRBV7-3
CDR3 DNA: TGTGCCAGCAGCTTAGGGACAGGGGATGACTACACCTTC
CDR3 protein: CASSLGTGDDYTF

J gene: TRBJ2-2
clone size: -
D gene: -
V gene: TRBV9
CDR3 DNA: TGTGCCAGCAGCCTCAGTACGAACACCGGGGAGCTGTTTTTT
CDR3 protein: CASSLSTNTGELFF

J gene: TRBJ2-6
clone size: once
D gene: TRBD1
V gene: TRBV3-1/TRBV3-2
CDR3 DNA: TGTGCCAGCAGCCTCCTAGGGGGCGCTGGGGCCAACGTCCTGACTTTC
CDR3 protein: CASSLLGGAGANVLTF

J gene: TRBJ2-1
clone size: -
D gene: TRBD2
V gene: TRBV7-2
CDR3 DNA: TGTGCCAGCAGCACCCCGCAAGGTAGCGGGGTCGCCTACAATGAGCAGTTCTTC
CDR3 protein: CASSTPQGSGVAYNEQFF

J gene: TRBJ1-2
clone size: -
D gene: TRBD1
V gene: TRBV25-1
CDR3 DNA: TGTGCCAGCAGTGAATCGTGGGACAGAGCTAACTATGGCTACACCTTC
CDR3 protein: CASSESWDRANYGYTF

J gene: TRBJ2-7
clone size: -
D gene: -
V gene: TRBV9
CDR3 DNA: TGTGCCAGCAGCGTAGGGGGCCGGGAGCAGTACTTC
CDR3 protein: CASSVGGREQYF

J gene: TRBJ1-3
clone size: -
D gene: -
V gene: TRBV19
CDR3 DNA: TGTGCCAGTAGGACTACTGGAATAGGGAACACCATATATTTT
CDR3 protein: CASRTTGIGNTIYF

J gene: TRBJ2-5
clone size: -
D gene: -
V gene: TRBV6-2/TRBV6-3
CDR3 DNA: TGTGCCAGCAGTTACCATCAGGGGGGTCAAGAGACCCAGTACTTC
CDR3 protein: CASSYHQGGQETQYF

J gene: TRBJ1-5
clone size: -
D gene: -
V gene: TRBV2
CDR3 DNA: TGTGCCAGCACCTCGGACAGTTATAGCAATCAGCCCCAGCATTTT
CDR3 protein: CASTSDSYSNQPQHF

J gene: TRBJ2-2
clone size: -
D gene: TRBD2
V gene: TRBV2
CDR3 DNA: TGTGCCAGCACGGGACTAGCGGGGGCCACCGGGGAGCTGTTTTTT
CDR3 protein: CASTGLAGATGELFF

J gene: TRBJ2-4
clone size: once
D gene: TRBD1
V gene: TRBV6-2/TRBV6-3
CDR3 DNA: TGTGCCAGCAGTCAAGCCGGGGACAGGTGGGGTAAGGCCAAAAACATTCAGTACTTC
CDR3 protein: CASSQAGDRWGKAKNIQYF

J gene: TRBJ2-3
clone size: -
D gene: TRBD2
V gene: TRBV9
CDR3 DNA: TGTGCCAGCAGCGCCGGGACTAGTGGAGATACGCAGTATTTT
CDR3 protein: CASSAGTSGDTQYF

J gene: TRBJ2-1
clone size: -
D gene: -
V gene: TRBV7-2
CDR3 DNA: TGTGCCAGCAGCTGGGCGGGGACGGCGGGACCCTACAATGAGCAGTTCTTC
CDR3 protein: CASSWAGTAGPYNEQFF

J gene: TRBJ1-4
clone size: -
D gene: TRBD1
V gene: TRBV7-9
CDR3 DNA: TGTGCCAGCAGCAGAAGGACAGGGGCGTCCGAAAAACTGTTTTTT
CDR3 protein: CASSRRTGASEKLFF

J gene: TRBJ2-5
clone size: -
D gene: -
V gene: TRBV7-9
CDR3 DNA: TGTGCCAGCACCCCCGGGCAAGAGACCCAGTACTTC
CDR3 protein: CASTPGQETQYF

J gene: TRBJ2-1
clone size: -
D gene: TRBD2
V gene: TRBV18
CDR3 DNA: TGTGCCAGCTCATCCGGACTAGCGGATTACAATGAGCAGTTCTTC
CDR3 protein: CASSSGLADYNEQFF

J gene: TRBJ2-1
clone size: -
D gene: TRBD1
V gene: TRBV5-1
CDR3 DNA: TGCGCCAGCAGCTCACAGGGGGCTAATGAGCAGTTCTTC
CDR3 protein: CASSSQGANEQFF

J gene: TRBJ1-5
clone size: -
D gene: TRBD1
V gene: TRBV15
CDR3 DNA: TGTGCCACCAGCAGACCGGACAGGGGATATCAGCCCCAGCATTTT
CDR3 protein: CATSRPDRGYQPQHF

J gene: TRBJ1-1
clone size: few
D gene: -
V gene: TRBV3-1/TRBV3-2
CDR3 DNA: TGTGCCAGCAGCCAGAGAGGGGGTACTGAAGCTTTCTTT
CDR3 protein: CASSQRGGTEAFF

J gene: TRBJ1-5
clone size: -
D gene: TRBD1
V gene: TRBV7-8
CDR3 DNA: TGTGCCAGCGCCAGGACAGGGGTTAATCAGCCCCAGCATTTT
CDR3 protein: CASARTGVNQPQHF

J gene: TRBJ2-1
clone size: -
D gene: TRBD1
V gene: TRBV5-4
CDR3 DNA: TGTGCCAGCAGCCAAGACAGGGGGCAGTTCTTC
CDR3 protein: CASSQDRGQFF

J gene: TRBJ1-4
clone size: -
D gene: TRBD1
V gene: TRBV5-1
CDR3 DNA: TGCGCCAGCAGCTTCGGGGACAGAATGACTAATGAAAAACTGTTTTTT
CDR3 protein: CASSFGDRMTNEKLFF

J gene: TRBJ1-4
clone size: -
D gene: TRBD1
V gene: TRBV6-5
CDR3 DNA: TGTGCCAGCAGTTCCCGGGACAGGGGGGTCTCAAAGGTTTTT
CDR3 protein: CASSSRDRGVSKVF

J gene: TRBJ1-2
clone size: -
D gene: TRBD1
V gene: TRBV19
CDR3 DNA: TGTGCCAGCACCCGGGACAGGACAAATGGCTACACCTTC
CDR3 protein: CASTRDRTNGYTF

J gene: TRBJ2-3
clone size: -
D gene: -
V gene: TRBV9
CDR3 DNA: TGTGCCAGCAGCGTACCGGGGGACACAGATACGCAGTATTTT
CDR3 protein: CASSVPGDTDTQYF

J gene: TRBJ1-5
clone size: few
D gene: -
V gene: TRBV7-2
CDR3 DNA: TGTGCCAGCAGCTTGGACAGCCTAAATCAGCCCCAGCATTTT
CDR3 protein: CASSLDSLNQPQHF